A selection of T cell receptor beta chains follows, all from one sample in a study of blood T cell repertoires in COVID-19. Produced via immunoSEQ multiplex PCR; TCRdb's table is partial and in-frame only. The data contain about 270,000 clones, more than 80% of them seen just once; the ten biggest clones take up around 2%. The sequencing input was PBMCs or T cells enriched from blood (not recorded which). The receptor set was obtained from a woman aged 18-35 years who had recovered from COVID-19. CDR3s include the opening cysteine and the closing phenylalanine or tryptophan. D genes are given only for firm matches. Rows may omit the clone size; those that give it use once, few, many or a size class.

j_gene,abundance,d_gene,v_gene,CDR3nt,CDR3aa
TRBJ1-4,-,-,TRBV28,TGTGCCAGCAGGGACTTCGGAGGTAGTGAAAAACTGTTTTTT,CASRDFGGSEKLFF
TRBJ1-2,-,TRBD1,TRBV3-1/TRBV3-2,TGTGCCAGCAGCCTCACAGTGACAGGGGGCTCCTATGGCTACACCTTC,CASSLTVTGGSYGYTF
TRBJ2-1,-,-,TRBV6-5,TGTGCCAGCCGTCTCGGACTCTCCTACAATGAGCAGTTCTTC,CASRLGLSYNEQFF
TRBJ2-1,once,-,TRBV5-1,TGCGCCAGCAGCTTGCAGTACGGGACCTACAATGAGCAGTTCTTC,CASSLQYGTYNEQFF
TRBJ2-5,once,-,TRBV4-1,TGCGCCAGCAGCCAAAAGGGACAAACCAGGGGAATCGAGACCCAGTACTTC,CASSQKGQTRGIETQYF
TRBJ1-4,-,TRBD1,TRBV18,TGTGCCAGCTCACAACAGGGGGCGAATGAAAAACTGTTTTTT,CASSQQGANEKLFF
TRBJ2-3,-,-,TRBV5-1,TGCGCCAGCAGCGTTCAGGGGTCCCACACAGATACGCAGTATTTT,CASSVQGSHTDTQYF
TRBJ1-5,-,-,TRBV28,TGTGCCAGCAGTTTACGGCCAACGGGTCAGCCCCAGCATTTT,CASSLRPTGQPQHF
TRBJ2-3,-,TRBD2,TRBV18,TGTGCCAGCTCGCCCACTAGCGGGGGCGCAGATACGCAGTATTTT,CASSPTSGGADTQYF
TRBJ2-3,once,TRBD1,TRBV15,TGTGCCACCAGCAGCCCCAGAGACAGGGCTTCGGATACGCAGTATTTT,CATSSPRDRASDTQYF
TRBJ2-2,-,-,TRBV9,TGTGCCAGCAGCGTAGGGAGGTTGAACACCGGGGAGCTGTTTTTT,CASSVGRLNTGELFF
TRBJ2-5,few,TRBD1,TRBV27,TGTGCCAGCAGTTTTACGGCGACAGGGAAAAAGTGGGAGACCCAGTACTTC,CASSFTATGKKWETQYF
TRBJ1-5,-,TRBD1,TRBV15,TGTGCCACCAGCAGACAGGGGGTGAATCAGCCCCAGCATTTT,CATSRQGVNQPQHF
TRBJ2-2,-,TRBD1,TRBV28,TGTGCCAGCAGTTTATCCACAGGGGCCGGGAACACCGGGGAGCTGTTTTTT,CASSLSTGAGNTGELFF
TRBJ2-7,-,-,TRBV18,TGTGCCAGCTCACCGTACGATAGCTCCTACGAGCAGTACTTC,CASSPYDSSYEQYF
TRBJ2-7,-,-,TRBV5-1,TGCGCCAGCAGCAGACCCGAGGAGTCCTACGAGCAGTACTTC,CASSRPEESYEQYF
TRBJ2-1,-,-,TRBV12-3/TRBV12-4,TGTGCCAGCAGGGCATACAGGTACAATGAGCAGTTCTTC,CASRAYRYNEQFF
TRBJ1-2,-,TRBD1,TRBV2,TGTGCCAGCAGTGTCGGAGGGGGCTTCGGCTATGGCTACACCTTC,CASSVGGGFGYGYTF
TRBJ2-7,-,TRBD1,TRBV5-1,TGCGCCAGCAGCTTGGTAGTCAGGGGGATTTACGAGCAGTACTTC,CASSLVVRGIYEQYF
TRBJ1-3,-,TRBD1,TRBV5-1,TGCGCCAGCAGCTTGCCGTCAGGGGGCGAAAACACCATATATTTT,CASSLPSGGENTIYF
TRBJ2-5,-,TRBD2,TRBV5-4,TGTGCCAGCAGCTTGCTCGGGGGGGGGCCGAAGGAGACCCAGTACTTC,CASSLLGGGPKETQYF
TRBJ1-4,-,-,TRBV21-1,TGTGCCAGCGCAGGGGATCTCGGCGAAAAACTGTTTTTT,CASAGDLGEKLFF
TRBJ1-4,-,-,TRBV19,TGTGCCAGTAATTCACAGGGACGCGGTGAAAAACTGTTTTTT,CASNSQGRGEKLFF
TRBJ1-5,-,TRBD1,TRBV2,TGTGCCAGCAGCGACAGGGTCCGGATCAATCAGCCCCAGCATTTT,CASSDRVRINQPQHF
TRBJ2-3,-,TRBD2,TRBV28,TGTGCCGGCGGAGCGGGGGCCCGAGACTCCACAGATACGCAGTATTTT,CAGGAGARDSTDTQYF
TRBJ2-7,-,-,TRBV20-1,TGCAGTGCTAGCGAAGGTGACAGACCGTACTTC,CSASEGDRPYF
TRBJ1-1,few,TRBD1,TRBV19,TGTGCCAGTAGTCTTCAGGGGGCGCCGGGAACTGAAGCTTTCTTT,CASSLQGAPGTEAFF
TRBJ2-7,-,-,TRBV27,TGTGCCAGCAACTTCGTAAACTCAGGGCCCGGCGACGAGCAGTACTTC,CASNFVNSGPGDEQYF
TRBJ1-4,-,TRBD1,TRBV2,TGTGCCAGCAGTGGGGACAGGGGAAACGAAAAACTGTTTTTT,CASSGDRGNEKLFF
TRBJ2-7,-,TRBD2,TRBV3-1/TRBV3-2,TGTGCCAGCAGCCAACAACTAGCGGGGCCCCACTACGAGCAGTACTTC,CASSQQLAGPHYEQYF
TRBJ2-7,-,TRBD2,TRBV9,TGTGCCAGCAGCGTAGGCTGGACTAGCGTAAACTACGAGCAGTACTTC,CASSVGWTSVNYEQYF